A selection of T cell receptor beta chains follows, all from one sample in a study of T cells in tuberculosis. The method was immunoSEQ multiplex PCR; TCRdb's version includes in-frame clones alone and lacks a portion of them. This sample has tens of thousands of clones; approximately 90% occur once, and the top ten carry approximately 5.9%. The sample was PBMCs, taken at tuberculosis diagnosis. The receptor set was obtained from an adult with tuberculosis. CDR3s include the opening cysteine and the closing phenylalanine or tryptophan. D genes are given only for firm matches. Where a row states a size, it is once, few, many or the class of an expanded clone; other rows omit it.

DNA: TGTGCCAGTAGCAGGGGGGTAGAGCAGTACTTC
CDR3: CASSRGVEQYF
D: NA
V: TRBV19
J: TRBJ2-7
size: NA

DNA: TGTGCCAGCAGTGAAGCTAGGACTAGCACAGATACGCAGTATTTT
CDR3: CASSEARTSTDTQYF
D: NA
V: TRBV6-1
J: TRBJ2-3
size: once

DNA: TGTGCCAGCGGCCAAAACACCATATATTTT
CDR3: CASGQNTIYF
D: NA
V: TRBV6-5
J: TRBJ1-3
size: NA

DNA: TGTGCCAGCAGTTACGCCAACAGGGCGGAAACCTTC
CDR3: CASSYANRAETF
D: NA
V: TRBV6-5
J: TRBJ1-2
size: once

DNA: TGTGCCAGCAGCTCGCTAGCGGGGGGCTACAATGAGCAGTTCTTC
CDR3: CASSSLAGGYNEQFF
D: TRBD2
V: TRBV7-9
J: TRBJ2-1
size: once

DNA: TGCGCCAGCAGCGCACGGACAGGCGATAATTCACCCCTCCACTTT
CDR3: CASSARTGDNSPLHF
D: TRBD1
V: TRBV5-1
J: TRBJ1-6
size: NA

DNA: TGTGCCAGTAGTAAACAACAGGGGGCCGCCGGGGAGCTGTTTTTT
CDR3: CASSKQQGAAGELFF
D: TRBD1
V: TRBV19
J: TRBJ2-2
size: NA

DNA: TGCGCCAGCAGCCAAGAGGGGCCAGGGGGCGCCTATGGCTACACCTTC
CDR3: CASSQEGPGGAYGYTF
D: TRBD1
V: TRBV4-1
J: TRBJ1-2
size: NA

DNA: TGTGCCAGCAGCTTGGAGTACGGACAGGTCGGAGGCTACACCTTC
CDR3: CASSLEYGQVGGYTF
D: TRBD1
V: TRBV7-6
J: TRBJ1-2
size: NA

DNA: TGTGCCAGCACGGACAGGACGAGTGCGGATAATTCACCCCTCCACTTT
CDR3: CASTDRTSADNSPLHF
D: TRBD1
V: TRBV2
J: TRBJ1-6
size: NA

DNA: TGCGCCAGCTCCGCAGGGGGCTACGAGCAGTACTTC
CDR3: CASSAGGYEQYF
D: TRBD1
V: TRBV10-1
J: TRBJ2-7
size: NA

DNA: TGTGCCAGCTCACAGCGACAGGGGGCGGGTTACGAGCAGTACTTC
CDR3: CASSQRQGAGYEQYF
D: TRBD1
V: TRBV18
J: TRBJ2-7
size: NA

DNA: TGTGCCATCAGTGACCCCTCTCTAGCGGGTGGCCTCAATGAGCAGTTCTTC
CDR3: CAISDPSLAGGLNEQFF
D: TRBD2
V: TRBV10-3
J: TRBJ2-1
size: NA

DNA: TGTGCCAGCAGTATCGGGACAGGGGGTGTTGGCCTCCACTTT
CDR3: CASSIGTGGVGLHF
D: TRBD1
V: TRBV6-1
J: TRBJ1-6
size: NA

DNA: TGTGCCAGCAGCTCTAGGACAGAGATCTACGAGCAGTACTTC
CDR3: CASSSRTEIYEQYF
D: NA
V: TRBV28
J: TRBJ2-7
size: NA

DNA: TGTGCCACCACTAGCGGGACTGACACCGGGGAGCTGTTTTTT
CDR3: CATTSGTDTGELFF
D: TRBD2
V: TRBV10-3
J: TRBJ2-2
size: once

DNA: TGTGCCAGCAGTATGACAGGTAGCGCCTACAATGAGCAGTTCTTC
CDR3: CASSMTGSAYNEQFF
D: NA
V: TRBV28
J: TRBJ2-1
size: NA

DNA: TGTGCCAGCAGCGGGGGACTCCGAGGGGCCGGGGAGCTGTTTTTT
CDR3: CASSGGLRGAGELFF
D: NA
V: TRBV5-6
J: TRBJ2-2
size: once

DNA: TGCGCCAGCAGCTTGGACGGGCGGGGGGAAGAGACCCAGTACTTC
CDR3: CASSLDGRGEETQYF
D: TRBD2
V: TRBV5-1
J: TRBJ2-5
size: NA

DNA: TGTGCCAGCAGCCTAACTACCGCCCCGGGGTCCTACGAGCAGTACTTC
CDR3: CASSLTTAPGSYEQYF
D: NA
V: TRBV11-1
J: TRBJ2-7
size: NA

DNA: TGTGCCAGCAGTTACAGGGGGCGCACAGATACGCAGTATTTT
CDR3: CASSYRGRTDTQYF
D: TRBD1
V: TRBV28
J: TRBJ2-3
size: NA

DNA: TGTGCCAGCAGCGTCAGTCTGGGCGTAAGGAACGAGCAGTACTTC
CDR3: CASSVSLGVRNEQYF
D: NA
V: TRBV7-2
J: TRBJ2-7
size: NA

DNA: TGTGCCTGGAGACGTGATAGCCAAGGCACAGATACGCAGTATTTT
CDR3: CAWRRDSQGTDTQYF
D: NA
V: TRBV30
J: TRBJ2-3
size: NA